These 5 T cell receptor beta chains came from one sample sequenced in a study of blood T cell repertoires in COVID-19. The assay was immunoSEQ multiplex PCR, and TCRdb's table has in-frame clones only and misses some. The top ten hold approximately 5% of the sample, which has about 210,000 clones, around 86% seen once. The specimen was peripheral blood. Source of these receptors: a woman in her 70s with COVID-19, enrolled during active disease.

This chain joins TRBV29-1 and TRBJ2-7; TRBD1 matches 7 bases. J was trimmed by 6 bases and V by 4 bases; bases with no gene match: 6. Germline CDR1 is SQVTM and CDR2 is ANQGSEA. The CDR3 sequence is 12 residues long. The CDR3 region has the DNA TGCAGCGTTGGGCGGGCAGGGGGCGAGCAGTACTTC. Amino acid sequence: CSVGRAGGEQYF.

CDR3 sequence reads: CASSNTGGDGYTF. The CDR3 DNA follows: TGTGCCAGCAGTAATACCGGGGGGGATGGCTACACCTTC. V is TRBV5-4 and J is TRBJ1-2; D possibly corresponds to TRBD1 (5 bases). The CDR3 sequence is 13 residues long. Trimming left V 5 bases short and J 6 bases short, with 14 bases between. Germline V gene data show CDR1 as SGHNT and CDR2 as YYREEE (reference sequence).

The rearrangement joins TRBV3-1 (or the pseudogene TRBV3-2) to TRBJ1-6; D possibly corresponds to TRBD1 (6 bases). The V gene's germline CDR1 is LGHDT and CDR2 YNNKEL (reference sequence). The CDR3 totals 14 residues. The germline V and J ends were trimmed by 5 bases and 9 bases, with 14 bases remaining between them. This CDR3 reads CASSVRTESSPLHF. CDR3 nucleotides: TGTGCCAGCAGCGTACGGACAGAGAGTTCACCCCTCCACTTT.

The chain links TRBV18 to TRBJ1-5; D gene uncertain. The V gene's germline CDR1 is KGHSH and CDR2 LQKENI. V was trimmed by 4 bases and J by 2 bases, leaving 12 bases between them. This CDR3 region has 15 residues. CDR3 DNA: TGTGCCAGCTCACTCGGAGGACTTGGCAATCAGCCCCAGCATTTT. As protein: CASSLGGLGNQPQHF.

This clone was counted between two and nine times. The chain has TRBV29-1 and TRBJ1-2, with 7 bases lining up with TRBD1. The CDR3 consists of 14 residues. After removal of 5 bases from V and 3 bases from J, the junction contained 9 bases not matched to a gene. CDR1 is SQVTM and CDR2 is ANQGSEA in the germline V gene. CDR3 sequence: CSVWDTGVDYGYTF. The CDR3 coding sequence is TGCAGCGTTTGGGACACAGGGGTCGACTATGGCTACACCTTC.